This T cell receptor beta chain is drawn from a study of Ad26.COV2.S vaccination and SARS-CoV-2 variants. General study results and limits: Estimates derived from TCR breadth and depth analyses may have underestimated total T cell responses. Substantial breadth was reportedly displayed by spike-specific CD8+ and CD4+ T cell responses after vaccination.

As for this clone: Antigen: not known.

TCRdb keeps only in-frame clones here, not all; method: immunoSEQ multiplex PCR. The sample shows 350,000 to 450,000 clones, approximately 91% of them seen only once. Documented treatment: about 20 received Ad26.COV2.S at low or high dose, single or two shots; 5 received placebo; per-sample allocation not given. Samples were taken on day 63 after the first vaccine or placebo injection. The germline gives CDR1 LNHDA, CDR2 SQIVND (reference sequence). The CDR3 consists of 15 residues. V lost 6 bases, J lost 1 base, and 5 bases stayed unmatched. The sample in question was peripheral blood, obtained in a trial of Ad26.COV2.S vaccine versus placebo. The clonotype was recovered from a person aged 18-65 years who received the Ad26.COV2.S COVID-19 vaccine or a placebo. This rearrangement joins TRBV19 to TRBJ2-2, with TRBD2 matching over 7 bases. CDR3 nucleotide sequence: TGTGCCAGTAGGCCAGGGAGGGTGAACACCGGGGAGCTGTTTTTT. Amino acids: CASRPGRVNTGELFF.